A selection of T cell receptor beta chains follows, all from one sample in a study of T cells in localized non-small cell lung cancer. Produced via immunoSEQ multiplex PCR; TCRdb's table is partial and in-frame only. The data contain around 16,000 clones, roughly 90% of them singletons. The source was peripheral blood, collected before any cancer treatment. Receptor source: a female donor older than 55 with stage III squamous cell lung carcinoma. Both conserved end residues are part of each CDR3. Each record gives: clone size, V gene, J gene, D gene, CDR3 protein, CDR3 DNA. A D gene is named only where the DNA matches it firmly. Clone size, where shown, is once, few, many, or a class for clones that have expanded.

.	TRBV7-8	TRBJ1-1	TRBD1	CASSLTPGGRNTEAFF	TGTGCCAGCAGCTTAACTCCAGGGGGACGGAACACTGAAGCTTTCTTT
once	TRBV7-9	TRBJ1-1	.	CASLPESWNTEAFF	TGTGCCAGTCTACCCGAGTCGTGGAACACTGAAGCTTTCTTT
.	TRBV18	TRBJ2-1	.	CASSPLLQDLENEQFF	TGTGCCAGCTCACCACTCCTACAAGACCTAGAGAATGAGCAGTTCTTC
.	TRBV28	TRBJ1-5	TRBD1	CASKGTGEWDQPQHF	TGTGCCAGCAAAGGAACAGGGGAATGGGATCAGCCCCAGCATTTT
medium-sized	TRBV29-1	TRBJ2-7	.	CSVGPGGREQYF	TGCAGCGTTGGACCCGGGGGCCGCGAGCAGTACTTC
.	TRBV2	TRBJ2-1	TRBD1	CASSEGTGVWQFF	TGTGCCAGCAGTGAAGGGACAGGGGTCTGGCAGTTCTTC
.	TRBV7-3	TRBJ1-1	.	CASSFGMNTEAFF	TGTGCCAGCAGCTTTGGCATGAACACTGAAGCTTTCTTT
once	TRBV7-2	TRBJ2-3	.	CASSLAAGTWDTQYF	TGTGCCAGCAGCTTAGCTGCGGGAACGTGGGATACGCAGTATTTT
.	TRBV6-5	TRBJ1-1	.	CASTRGGGNTEAFF	TGTGCCAGCACCCGGGGTGGGGGGAACACTGAAGCTTTCTTT
.	TRBV11-2	TRBJ1-1	.	CASSLGQNTEAFF	TGTGCCAGCAGCTTAGGACAAAACACTGAAGCTTTCTTT
few	TRBV7-3	TRBJ2-6	TRBD1	CASSVTGSSSGANVLTF	TGTGCCAGCAGCGTGACAGGGTCAAGCTCTGGGGCCAACGTCCTGACTTTC
.	TRBV5-1	TRBJ1-4	.	CASSLGRRFLSATNEKLFF	TGCGCCAGCAGCTTGGGACGGAGATTCCTGTCTGCAACTAATGAAAAACTGTTTTTT